The clone carrying this TCR beta chain was counted a few times. Preparation of the TCRbeta library involved a method that used unique molecular identifiers. TCRdb fed the PCR reads into MiXCR, producing one record per CDR3 protein. The sample has approximately 590,000 distinct CDR3 sequences, about 10% seen once. These data are taken from a study of T-cell reconstitution after alpha-beta-depleted transplantation in children. Germline-derived CDR1 and CDR2 are SNHLY and FYNNEI. This CDR3 comprises 14 residues. V was shortened by 6 bases and J by 5 bases, with 13 bases between the two germline ends. The rearrangement uses TRBV2 and TRBJ2-2; D not certain. The receptor's source is a human donor who donated a stem cell graft to a child with acute myeloid leukemia. Specimen: PBMCs from the stem cell graft donor, collected from the stem cell graft. CDR3 bases: TGTGCCAGCAGCCGGATTTCCGGGACCGGGGAGCTGTTTTTT. It codes for CASSRISGTGELFF.